This TCR beta chain stems from a study of blood T cell repertoires in COVID-19. CDR1 and CDR2 (germline): KGHSH, LQKENI. Trimming removed 8 bases from V and 2 bases from J, with 27 bases in between. There are 18 residues in the CDR3. Profiling relied on immunoSEQ multiplex PCR, and the TCRdb table lists in-frame clones only, not all of them. The table has approximately 140,000 clones, around 80% seen once. Source material: peripheral blood. This receptor was obtained from a man in his fifties or sixties with active or convalescent COVID-19. The J gene is TRBJ2-5, the V gene TRBV18, with a tentative D call TRBD2 (6 bases). The DNA for the CDR3 is TGTGCCAGCCGTGGGACTGGCGGGGAGATTCCCTCTCAAGAGACCCAGTACTTC. The encoded protein is CASRGTGGEIPSQETQYF.